One sample yielded the 2 T cell receptor beta chains listed below, sequenced in a study of identical twins. Via MiXCR, TCRdb re-called the 5' RACE reads, giving one row per CDR3 protein. The sample shows 350,000 to 400,000 distinct CDR3 sequences, roughly 9% of them seen only once. Sequenced input: naive T cells sorted from blood. The receptors here all came from a woman in her fifties or sixties in good health.

CDR3 amino acids: CASSFLAGGPYEQYF. The CDR3, as DNA: TGCGCCAGCAGCTTTTTAGCGGGAGGGCCATACGAGCAGTACTTC. This sequence joins TRBV5-1 and TRBJ2-7; 11 bases agree with TRBD2. Germline V gives CDR1 SGHRS, CDR2 YFSETQ. With V trimmed by 2 bases and J by 4 bases, 5 bases remained unmatched. The length of the CDR3 is 15 residues.

The gene calls are TRBV5-1 and TRBJ2-1; no reliable D call. The CDR3 contains 14 residues. Per germline, CDR1 SGHRS and CDR2 YFSETQ. The V gene lost 2 bases and the J gene lost 8 bases, with 14 bases spanning the gap. The CDR3: CASSFLGGRDEQFF. The CDR3 nucleotides are TGCGCCAGCAGCTTCCTAGGTGGTAGGGATGAGCAGTTCTTC.